The rows below give T cell receptor beta chains drawn from one sample of a study of blood T cell repertoires in COVID-19. Method: immunoSEQ multiplex PCR; TCRdb's copy keeps in-frame clones and lacks some. Of under 200,000 clones in the sample, around 90% were seen once. Sequencing was carried out using peripheral blood. Receptors were obtained from a man between 18 and 35 years old with COVID-19, enrolled during active disease. The CDR3 runs from the conserved cysteine through the conserved F or W. D genes are given only for firm matches. Part of the rows lack a size; the others show once, few, many or a class for expanded clones.

j_gene | d_gene | v_gene | abundance | CDR3nt | CDR3aa
TRBJ2-1 | TRBD2 | TRBV5-4 | NA | TGTGCCAGCAGCTTGGACCTAGCGGGAGGAGGAGAGCAGTTCTTC | CASSLDLAGGGEQFF
TRBJ2-7 | TRBD2 | TRBV25-1 | NA | TGTGCCAGCAGTAGAAGCGGGAGGGACTACGAGCAGTACTTC | CASSRSGRDYEQYF
TRBJ1-6 | NA | TRBV14 | NA | TGTGCCAGCAGCTACGGGACTTGGGATTCACCCCTCCACTTT | CASSYGTWDSPLHF
TRBJ2-1 | NA | TRBV6-5 | NA | TGTGCCAGCAGGGAGTTCGGTGAGCAGTTCTTC | CASREFGEQFF
TRBJ2-2 | NA | TRBV7-9 | NA | TGTGCCAGCAGCTCCCCCGGGACAGAGGGAGGAACCGGGGAGCTGTTTTTT | CASSSPGTEGGTGELFF
TRBJ2-7 | NA | TRBV7-9 | NA | TGTGCCAGCAGCTCTGACAGTCTATACCCCTACGAGCAGTACTTC | CASSSDSLYPYEQYF
TRBJ1-3 | NA | TRBV4-2 | once | TGTGCCAGCAGCCAAGATAGGGGGTCTGGAAACACCATATATTTT | CASSQDRGSGNTIYF
TRBJ2-2 | NA | TRBV11-2 | NA | TGTGCCAGCAGCTTAGGAAGAGGGTTTACTGCGAACACCGGGGAGCTGTTTTTT | CASSLGRGFTANTGELFF
TRBJ1-6 | NA | TRBV29-1 | few | TGCAGCTCTGAACGACCAGGACGGGGTTATAATTCACCCCTCCACTTT | CSSERPGRGYNSPLHF
TRBJ2-7 | TRBD2 | TRBV20-1 | NA | TGCAGTGCTCGTGGGACTAGCGGATCCTACGAGCAGTACTTC | CSARGTSGSYEQYF
TRBJ2-1 | TRBD2 | TRBV7-3 | NA | TGTGCCAGCAGCTTAGCTAGCGGGACCTCCTACAATGAGCAGTTCTTC | CASSLASGTSYNEQFF
TRBJ2-5 | TRBD1 | TRBV6-2/TRBV6-3 | NA | TGTGCCAGCAGTGGGCGGGACAGGGCAGAGACCCAGTACTTC | CASSGRDRAETQYF
TRBJ2-1 | TRBD1 | TRBV13 | NA | TGTGCCAGCAGCGCCCGGGACAGGGTTGACAATGAGCAGTTCTTC | CASSARDRVDNEQFF
TRBJ2-2 | NA | TRBV5-1 | once | TGCGCCAGCAGCTTGGGCCTCGGGACTCTAACCGGGGAGCTGTTTTTT | CASSLGLGTLTGELFF
TRBJ2-2 | NA | TRBV23-1 | NA | TGCGCCAGCAGTCAATCCGGCAGGGGCTGGAACACCGGGGAGCTGTTTTTT | CASSQSGRGWNTGELFF
TRBJ1-1 | NA | TRBV6-5 | NA | TGTGCCAGCAGTCCCCAGGGTTCCGAAGCTTTCTTT | CASSPQGSEAFF
TRBJ2-7 | TRBD1 | TRBV28 | NA | TGTGCCAGCAGTTTATACGAAAGACAGGGGTGGTCGCCCGAGCAGTACTTC | CASSLYERQGWSPEQYF
TRBJ2-1 | NA | TRBV7-8 | NA | TGTGCCAGCAGCTTGGATAGATTCCGCGGGGAGCAGTTCTTC | CASSLDRFRGEQFF
TRBJ2-7 | TRBD2 | TRBV28 | NA | TGTGCCAGCAGTTTAATGATGGGGGGGAGGCAGTACTTC | CASSLMMGGRQYF
TRBJ1-5 | TRBD1 | TRBV27 | NA | TGTGCCAGCAGTTTAGGTCCAGGACAGGGGGCCGGCAATCAGCCCCAGCATTTT | CASSLGPGQGAGNQPQHF
TRBJ1-5 | TRBD1 | TRBV28 | NA | TGTGCCAGCAGTTCGGGACAGATCTATAGCAATCAGCCCCAGCATTTT | CASSSGQIYSNQPQHF
TRBJ2-5 | NA | TRBV4-3 | once | TGCGCCAGCAGCCAAGATCGCGCTAGCGTGGAGACCCAGTACTTC | CASSQDRASVETQYF
TRBJ2-2 | TRBD1 | TRBV5-4 | NA | TGTGCCAGCAGCGGAGGGACAGGGGGTCGCACCGGGGAGCTGTTTTTT | CASSGGTGGRTGELFF
TRBJ2-1 | TRBD2 | TRBV19 | NA | TGTGCCAGTAGATCCCTCACTAGCGGGAGTTACAATGAGCAGTTCTTC | CASRSLTSGSYNEQFF
TRBJ2-3 | NA | TRBV15 | NA | TGTGCCACCAGCAGCGGACTGAACACAGATACGCAGTATTTT | CATSSGLNTDTQYF
TRBJ2-7 | TRBD2 | TRBV7-2 | NA | TGTGCCAGCAGCTTAGGCCCTGGGGAGGGCCGTCAAGGCGAGCAGTACTTC | CASSLGPGEGRQGEQYF
TRBJ2-7 | NA | TRBV7-9 | NA | TGTGCCAGCAGCTTAGAGCAGGGGCATGGGACTATCTCCTACGAGCAGTACTTC | CASSLEQGHGTISYEQYF
TRBJ2-2 | TRBD1 | TRBV3-1/TRBV3-2 | NA | TGTGCCAGCAGCCCGGGGACAGCCGGGGAGCTGTTTTTT | CASSPGTAGELFF
TRBJ1-5 | TRBD1 | TRBV19 | NA | TGTGCCAGTAGATGGGGACAGGAGTATAGCAATCAGCCCCAGCATTTT | CASRWGQEYSNQPQHF
TRBJ2-2 | NA | TRBV14 | NA | TGTGCCAGCAGCCAAGTGGGCAGTTACACCGGGGAGCTGTTTTTT | CASSQVGSYTGELFF
TRBJ2-7 | TRBD1 | TRBV5-1 | NA | TGCGCCAGCAGCTTGGCCCCGGTAGAGGGGGCCAGGGACGAGCAGTACTTC | CASSLAPVEGARDEQYF
TRBJ2-7 | TRBD2 | TRBV7-2 | NA | TGTGCCAGCAGCGAACTGGCTAGCGGGAGTGTCACCCACGAGCAGTACTTC | CASSELASGSVTHEQYF
TRBJ1-2 | TRBD1 | TRBV10-3 | few | TGTGCCATCAGTGAAGGGACAGCCTATGGCTACACCTTC | CAISEGTAYGYTF
TRBJ2-1 | NA | TRBV6-5 | NA | TGTGCCAGCAGTTACTCGAACTATGAGCAGTTCTTC | CASSYSNYEQFF
TRBJ2-7 | NA | TRBV5-5 | NA | TGTGCCAGCAGCTCGGACTTCTTTACCTACGAGCAGTACTTC | CASSSDFFTYEQYF
TRBJ2-2 | TRBD2 | TRBV6-5 | NA | TGTGCCAGCAGTCCGGCGTTAGCGGGAGCCGGGGAGCTGTTTTTT | CASSPALAGAGELFF
TRBJ1-6 | NA | TRBV27 | NA | TGTGCCAGCAGTTTATCGCAACAGCCTACTTCACCCCTCCACTTT | CASSLSQQPTSPLHF
TRBJ2-3 | TRBD2 | TRBV5-1 | NA | TGCGCCAGCAGCTTGTCCGGGACTAGCGGGGTGACTAGCACAGATACGCAGTATTTT | CASSLSGTSGVTSTDTQYF
TRBJ1-1 | TRBD1 | TRBV18 | NA | TGTGCCAGCTCACCTGGACAGGGGCGATGGGACACTGAAGCTTTCTTT | CASSPGQGRWDTEAFF
TRBJ2-5 | TRBD1 | TRBV7-9 | NA | TGTGCCAGCAGCCCCGACAGGGGGCTAAGGGAGACCCAGTACTTC | CASSPDRGLRETQYF
TRBJ2-7 | NA | TRBV6-5 | NA | TGTGCCAGCAGCCCCGCCGCGGGATCCTACGAGCAGTACTTC | CASSPAAGSYEQYF
TRBJ1-2 | NA | TRBV28 | NA | TGTGCCAGCACCCGAGGGGGATCTAACTATGGCTACACCTTC | CASTRGGSNYGYTF
TRBJ1-6 | TRBD1 | TRBV6-6 | NA | TGTGCCAGCAGTTTACCGGGACAGGGTTATTCACCCCTCCACTTT | CASSLPGQGYSPLHF
TRBJ2-1 | TRBD2 | TRBV7-9 | NA | TGTGCCAGCAGCGCCGTGGGACTAGCGGGAGGCAGCTCCTACAATGAGCAGTTCTTC | CASSAVGLAGGSSYNEQFF
TRBJ2-1 | NA | TRBV28 | NA | TGTGCCAGCAGTTTCCAGGGGACCGAGCAGTTCTTC | CASSFQGTEQFF
TRBJ2-3 | TRBD1 | TRBV27 | NA | TGTGCCAGCAGTACCCGGGACAGGGCGTCAGATACGCAGTATTTT | CASSTRDRASDTQYF
TRBJ2-7 | TRBD1 | TRBV24-1 | NA | TGTGCCACCAGTGATGCCAGGACAGGCCACCCTTACGAGCAGTACTTC | CATSDARTGHPYEQYF
TRBJ2-1 | NA | TRBV4-2 | NA | TGTGCCAGCAGCCAAGATTTCACGGGCAATGAGCAGTTCTTC | CASSQDFTGNEQFF
TRBJ2-7 | NA | TRBV27 | NA | TGTGCCAGCAGTTTATCTCTCTCTTATAGGGACACTAACTACGAGCAGTACTTC | CASSLSLSYRDTNYEQYF
TRBJ1-2 | NA | TRBV5-6 | NA | TGTGCCAGCAGCTTGGGTCCAGTCCTTAACTATGGCTACACCTTC | CASSLGPVLNYGYTF
TRBJ2-2 | TRBD2 | TRBV5-4 | NA | TGTGCCAGCAGCTCGCAGCTAGCGGGAGAAGCCGGGGAGCTGTTTTTT | CASSSQLAGEAGELFF
TRBJ1-3 | NA | TRBV5-6 | few | TGTGCCAGCAGTTCGGGGAGCTCTGGAAACACCATATATTTT | CASSSGSSGNTIYF
TRBJ2-1 | TRBD2 | TRBV29-1 | few | TGCAGCGTTGAAGGGTTGGCGGGAGAGACCTACAATGAGCAGTTCTTC | CSVEGLAGETYNEQFF
TRBJ2-7 | TRBD2 | TRBV4-3 | NA | TGCGCCAGCAGCCAAGGATTGACTAGCGGCTCCTACGAGCAGTACTTC | CASSQGLTSGSYEQYF
TRBJ2-1 | NA | TRBV4-1 | NA | TGCGCCAGCAGTTCGGTGGGGGGGCTCTCCTACAATGAGCAGTTCTTC | CASSSVGGLSYNEQFF
TRBJ1-6 | TRBD1 | TRBV28 | NA | TGTGCCAGCAGGGACAGGAATTCACCCCTCCACTTT | CASRDRNSPLHF
TRBJ2-7 | TRBD1 | TRBV10-3 | NA | TGTGCCATTTTCTCGGGACAGGGGGCCCTTCCCTACGAGCAGTACTTC | CAIFSGQGALPYEQYF
TRBJ2-2 | NA | TRBV7-9 | NA | TGTGCCAGCAGCTTAACTATATCCTGGACAGAGAACACCGGGGAGCTGTTTTTT | CASSLTISWTENTGELFF